This T cell receptor beta chain was sequenced during a study of sequential checkpoint blockade in melanoma. Study as a whole: Randomization was 1:1 between first-line nivolumab→ipilimumab and ipilimumab→nivolumab. Each arm's sequence ended with maintenance nivolumab.

TCRdb keeps only in-frame clones here, not all; method: immunoSEQ multiplex PCR. The table lists about 8,000 clones, 60% of them singletons. Noted treatment: randomized to nivolumab then ipilimumab (arm A) or the reverse (arm B). Patients had received no earlier DNA-damaging chemotherapy. Sorted cells were live CD3+CD8+, lacking CD19 and CD56, from PBMCs. This TCR was recovered from a human donor with melanoma. The sample was CD8+ T cells sorted from blood (inferred from file names), taken from a patient given nivolumab and ipilimumab in sequence.

The CDR3 DNA reads as TGTGCCAGCAATTGGGAGGGAGGAGAAAAACTGTTTTTT. Translation gives CASNWEGGEKLFF. The chain is built from TRBV28 and TRBJ1-4, with unresolved D. The germline V gene encodes CDR1 MDHEN and CDR2 SYDVKM. Trimming shortened V by 7 bases and J by 8 bases, and 14 bases separated the two germline ends. CDR3 length: 13 amino acids.